This TCR beta chain was retrieved from a study of blood T cell repertoires in COVID-19. Clones were sequenced by immunoSEQ multiplex PCR, and TCRdb holds only the in-frame ones, with some missing. Of about 210,000 clones in the sample, around 88% were seen once. The CDR3 consists of 14 residues. Germline V lookup: CDR1 SGHVS, CDR2 FQNEAQ. V lost 1 base and J lost 8; bases outside the gene matches: 5. The sequence was collected from a man between 35 and 55 years old with acute COVID-19. What was sequenced was PBMCs or T cells enriched from blood (not recorded which). The rearrangement joins TRBV7-8 to TRBJ2-1, with 7 bases that match TRBD1. The CDR3 coding sequence is TGTGCCAGCAGCTTAGGGGACAGCAATGATGAGCAGTTCTTC. Translating it yields CASSLGDSNDEQFF.